A single sample gave rise to the 11 T cell receptor beta chains below, sequenced in a study of T cells in Graves' hyperthyroidism and ophthalmopathy. Regions amplified from RNA transcripts were the TCR beta CDR3 regions. The HTBI primer set was used in a first-round RT-PCR of the TCR CDR3. TCRdb re-derived calls from the multiplex PCR reads in MiXCR, one entry per CDR3 protein. The table records nearly 600,000 distinct CDR3 sequences, roughly 13% of them present only once. Sequenced: blood. These receptor sequences come from a woman in her twenties or thirties with Graves' hyperthyroidism that later progressed to Graves' ophthalmopathy.

This clonotype was seen ten or more times. The chain uses TRBV6-1 and TRBJ1-2; 10 bases fit TRBD1. After removal of 5 bases from V and 4 bases from J, the junction contained 13 bases not matched to a gene. The germline gives CDR1 MNHNS, CDR2 SASEGT. The CDR3 spans 17 residues. The CDR3 loop reads CASSPIGGQGPLYGYTF. In DNA, the CDR3 is TGTGCCAGCAGTCCAATTGGGGGACAGGGGCCCCTCTATGGCTACACCTTC.

Only a few counts were recorded for this clonotype. The chain carries TRBV20-1 and TRBJ2-3; D perhaps matches TRBD2 (6 bases). The length of the CDR3 is 15 residues. Germline CDR1 is DFQATT and CDR2 is SNEGSKA (reference sequence). V dropped 5 bases and J dropped 2 bases, with 17 bases sitting between them. The CDR3 region is CSARPVAGYTDTQYF. For the CDR3, the DNA is TGCAGTGCTCGACCGGTGGCGGGGTACACAGATACGCAGTATTTT.

This clonotype was counted at least ten times. The V call is TRBV11-3, the J call TRBJ2-7; 7 nucleotides agree with TRBD2. The CDR3 is made up of 12 amino acids. Germline V gives CDR1 SGHNT, CDR2 YENEEA. Losses at the gene ends were 2 bases for V and 6 bases for J; bases not matched to a gene: 1. CDR3 sequence: CASSLQRGEQYF. In DNA form, the CDR3 reads TGTGCCAGCAGCTTACAGCGGGGCGAGCAGTACTTC.

This clonotype was detected many times. V and J are TRBV10-3 and TRBJ2-7, with TRBD1 matching 10 bases. V lost 0 bases to trimming and J lost 1 base; unmatched junction nucleotides: 6. CDR3 size: 17 residues. Germline V CDR1 and CDR2: ENHRY, SYGVKD. In nucleotides, the CDR3 is TGTGCCATCAGTGAGTCTCGGACAGGGGGTAATTCCTACGAGCAGTACTTC. Translated, it gives CAISESRTGGNSYEQYF.

This clonotype was found many times. At one of its ends the junction is not consistent with the germline gene, which may arise from a read error. V usage is TRBV5-1 and J usage is TRBJ2-7, with TRBD1 matching over 9 bases. This CDR3 has 14 amino acids. In germline, CDR1 is SGHRS, CDR2 YFSETQ. This CDR3 reads CASSSGQGTYEQYF. The CDR3 DNA reads as TGTGCCAGTAGTTCGGGACAGGGTACCTACGAGCAGTACTTC.

This clonotype was picked up many times. The chain recombines TRBV10-1 with TRBJ2-2; D possibly corresponds to TRBD1 (7 bases). CDR1 and CDR2 (germline): WNHNN, SYGVQD (reference sequence). Trimming pared 3 bases from V and 5 bases from J, leaving 10 bases between. This CDR3 is built from 14 residues. The CDR3 bases are TGCGCCAGCAGTGACGCAGGGGGGACCGGGGAGCTGTTTTTT. Translated, it gives CASSDAGGTGELFF.

This clonotype was counted at least ten times. The V gene is TRBV6-2 or TRBV6-3, the J gene TRBJ2-7; 9 positions match TRBD2. With 7 bases clipped from V and 4 bases from J, the junction kept 11 bases outside the gene matches. There are 15 residues in the CDR3. The germline gives CDR1 MNHEY, CDR2 SVGEGT. The CDR3 reads CASISSGTSKYEQYF. The CDR3 bases are TGTGCCAGCATCTCTAGCGGGACTAGTAAATACGAGCAGTACTTC.

This clonotype showed up many times. The J gene is TRBJ1-1, the V gene TRBV12-3 or TRBV12-4, with TRBD1 matching over 11 bases. The CDR3 length is 16 residues. Germline trimming cut 6 bases from V and 1 base from J; bases unmatched to any gene: 7. CDR3 protein: CASSNRDRGGNTEAFF. The CDR3 nucleotides are TGTGCCAGCAGCAACCGGGACAGGGGGGGGAACACTGAAGCTTTCTTT.

This clonotype was seen ten or more times. V usage is TRBV19 and J usage is TRBJ1-2; D is unresolved. Trimming removed 5 bases at V and 5 bases at J, with 12 bases between. CDR1 and CDR2 from the germline V gene are LNHDA and SQIVND (reference sequence). The CDR3 contains 13 residues. CDR3 sequence: CASSLQVTYGYTF. Written as DNA, the CDR3 is TGTGCCAGTAGTCTCCAAGTTACGTATGGCTACACCTTC.

The sample holds many counts of this clonotype. The rearrangement uses TRBV27 and TRBJ2-2; 8 positions agree with TRBD2. The length of the CDR3 is 17 residues. The junction had 12 bases not matched to a gene; V was cut back by 2 bases and J by 7 bases. Germline CDR1 reads MNHEY; CDR2 reads SMNVEV (reference sequence). The chain's CDR3 is CASSLPLAELTDGELFF. The CDR3, as DNA: TGTGCCAGCAGTTTACCACTAGCGGAGCTTACGGACGGGGAGCTGTTTTTT.

This clonotype occurred many times. V and J are TRBV24-1 and TRBJ2-1, with a possible D match to TRBD1 (5 bases). This CDR3 spans 14 amino acids. Trimming shortened V by 5 bases and J by 1 base, and 8 bases separated the two germline ends. From germline, CDR1 is KGHDR and CDR2 SFDVKD. CDR3 bases: TGTGCCACCAGTGGACAGAGATCCTACAATGAGCAGTTCTTC. As protein: CATSGQRSYNEQFF.